This T cell receptor beta chain emerged from a study of blood T cells in healthy people across ages. Findings and caveats of the study: Diversity of TCR beta correlated strongly with naive T cell percentage.

Next came a second PCR, run for about 7 to 11 cycles, which used a sample-barcoded 5' primer along with a J-beta primer mix. One entry per CDR3 protein results from TCRdb running MiXCR on the 5' RACE reads. The data contain hundreds of thousands of distinct CDR3 sequences, 49% of them singletons. The V gene end was trimmed by 4 bases and the J gene end by 1 base; junction bases not matched to a gene: 3. This CDR3 comprises 15 residues. Germline V gene sequence: CDR1 LGHNA, CDR2 YSLEER. This clonotype was detected ten times or more. Its antigen remains unknown. The chain couples TRBV4-3 to TRBJ2-7; 11 bases are shared with TRBD1. This receptor was identified in a woman in her sixties in good health. Sequenced material: blood. CDR3 sequence reads: CASSPGTGGSYEQYF. The DNA of the CDR3 is TGCGCCAGCAGCCCTGGGACAGGGGGATCCTACGAGCAGTACTTC.